This is a list of T cell receptor beta chains from one sample in a study of molecular identifiers for immune sequencing clone quantification. TCRdb itself ran the PCR reads through MiXCR, one entry per CDR3 protein. The table records about 640,000 distinct CDR3 sequences, approximately 20% of them present only once. The sequencing sample was made of naive CD8+ T cells from blood, with Jurkat cell RNA spiked in. These receptor sequences come from a human donor in good health. Some libraries in this study had Jurkat cell RNA spiked in. Each CDR3 is given without its conserved first and last residue. Fields, in order: V gene, J gene, CDR3 protein.

TRBV20-1	TRBJ2-5	SAKKRKETQY
TRBV7-2	TRBJ2-7	ASSLALTGWSEQY
TRBV3-1	TRBJ2-2	ASSQGPGLSRAANTGELF
TRBV4-3	TRBJ2-1	ASSQPIPGLGRGEQF
TRBV20-1	TRBJ2-7	SAGDSLVAGRLSYEQY
TRBV4-3	TRBJ2-7	ASSQTYSRLYEQY
TRBV7-6	TRBJ2-3	ASSLGGGAGDTQY
TRBV7-2	TRBJ1-6	ASSSAGVTYPPLH
TRBV27	TRBJ1-1	ASSLGVAFGTGGMNTEAF
TRBV5-1	TRBJ2-7	ASSLTNSLSYEQY
TRBV13	TRBJ1-1	ASSLPGTVISEAF
TRBV28	TRBJ2-2	ASSPTLTGELF
TRBV3-1	TRBJ2-5	ASRRAGVEETQY
TRBV30	TRBJ2-7	AWSVQVIGGSYGQY
TRBV6-2/TRBV6-3	TRBJ2-7	AGSYSDMNEQY
TRBV24-1	TRBJ2-3	ATSDLEGEDTQY
TRBV7-8	TRBJ2-4	ASSLALGQWVAKNIQY
TRBV7-2	TRBJ2-1	ASSWGGLAGSHEQF
TRBV6-5	TRBJ2-7	ASSSSALEQY
TRBV27	TRBJ1-1	ASSLFGVGWAEAF
TRBV20-1	TRBJ2-3	SARAPDTQY
TRBV7-2	TRBJ2-7	ASSETSGGYEQY
TRBV7-2	TRBJ1-1	ASSPHRGLNTEAF
TRBV18	TRBJ2-3	ASSLTGVRRSLDTQY
TRBV28	TRBJ2-1	ASSFPGLGVYSYNEQF
TRBV3-1	TRBJ2-3	ASSQANRFSTDTQY
TRBV5-1	TRBJ2-3	ASSFPPEGADTQY
TRBV2	TRBJ2-7	ASLGTGPPSSYEQY
TRBV12-3/TRBV12-4	TRBJ2-6	ASSFGQFFSGANVLT
TRBV19	TRBJ2-7	ASSIGAGEQY
TRBV7-9	TRBJ1-1	ASREGGIEAF